This is a list of T cell receptor beta chains from one sample in a study of Tregs in tolerant kidney transplant recipients. Sequenced by immunoSEQ multiplex PCR; TCRdb stores in-frame clones only, minus some. The sample gives 35,000 to 55,000 clones, roughly nine tenths of which show up once; 0.7% is in the top ten. Sequences were obtained from Tregs from blood. The receptors stem from a human donor in good health. Each CDR3 is given with its conserved first and last residue.

cdr3_length j_call v_call cdr3_aa
15 TRBJ2-3 TRBV7-3 CTSSLMGQGTDTQYF
13 TRBJ2-3 TRBV5-1 CASSTGNTDTQYF
16 TRBJ2-6 TRBV11-1 CASSLRGGSGANVLTF
17 TRBJ1-1 TRBV14 CASSQHMSQDMNTEAFF
17 TRBJ2-2 TRBV7-9 CASGHGRDSSGPGELFF
14 TRBJ2-7 TRBV6-5 CASSRRGATYEQYF
13 TRBJ1-5 TRBV2 CASRRAQGQPQHF
15 TRBJ2-5 TRBV18 CASSPVSGAQETQYF
13 TRBJ2-7 TRBV7-6 CASSLALSYEQYF
16 TRBJ2-2 TRBV7-6 CASSVLAGTNTGELFF
11 TRBJ1-1 TRBV6-1 CASSPQGSAFF
15 TRBJ1-1 TRBV11-2 CASTPWEQGAFEAFF
14 TRBJ2-1 TRBV5-4 CASSPRVVYNEQFF
16 TRBJ2-1 TRBV5-1 CASSLGSGSSYNEQFF
16 TRBJ2-7 TRBV5-1 CASSPDGSGRGYEQYF
15 TRBJ2-7 TRBV5-1 CASSLAGTGTYEQYF
14 TRBJ2-1 TRBV25-1 CASSEYTTDNEQFF
15 TRBJ2-3 TRBV7-2 CASGVADPSTDTQYF
15 TRBJ1-2 TRBV6-5 CASSHYRDGDYGYTF
15 TRBJ2-4 TRBV29-1 CSVVLGGTWKNIQYF
16 TRBJ1-3 TRBV11-2 CASSLVPGGIGNTIYF
15 TRBJ2-7 TRBV6-1 CGSSRSGSGSYEQYF
16 TRBJ2-3 TRBV5-4 CASSLRSGGITDTQYF
16 TRBJ1-3 TRBV5-1 CASSSHRGGSGNTIYF